This TCR beta chain derives from a study of OX40 agonist ivuxolimab in advanced cancers. Clones were sequenced by immunoSEQ multiplex PCR, and TCRdb holds only the in-frame ones, with some missing. The table records 60,000 to 70,000 clones, around nine tenths of them present only once. This sequence was found in an adult with an advanced solid tumor such as melanoma, head and neck, liver or kidney cancer. This sample comprised CD4+ or CD8+ T cells sorted from blood, obtained in a trial of the OX40 agonist ivuxolimab.

The CDR3, as DNA: TGTGCCAGCAGTGAAAGGCGTACTGAGCAGTTCTTC. The encoded protein is CASSERRTEQFF. The chain carries TRBV2 and TRBJ2-1, with D hard to call. With 2 bases removed from V and 9 bases from J, the gap between germline ends came to 8 bases. The CDR3 is 12 amino acids. Germline loops: CDR1 SNHLY, CDR2 FYNNEI.